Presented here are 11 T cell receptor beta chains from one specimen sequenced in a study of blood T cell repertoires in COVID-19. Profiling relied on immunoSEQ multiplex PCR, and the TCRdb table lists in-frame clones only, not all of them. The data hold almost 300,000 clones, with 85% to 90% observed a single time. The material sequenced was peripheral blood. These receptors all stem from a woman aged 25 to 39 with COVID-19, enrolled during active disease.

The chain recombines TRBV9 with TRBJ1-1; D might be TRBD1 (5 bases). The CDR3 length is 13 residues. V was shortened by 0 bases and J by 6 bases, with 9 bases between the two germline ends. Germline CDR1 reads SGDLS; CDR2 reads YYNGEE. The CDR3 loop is CASSVGQMAEAFF. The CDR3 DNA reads TGTGCCAGCAGCGTAGGACAGATGGCTGAAGCTTTCTTT.

CDR3: CASSWTGGGYGYTF. CDR3 nucleotide sequence: TGTGCCAGCAGCTGGACAGGGGGCGGCTATGGCTACACCTTC. The chain joins TRBV5-5 to TRBJ1-2; 11 nucleotides agree with TRBD1. Germline CDR1 is SGHKS and CDR2 is YYEKEE (reference sequence). This CDR3 spans 14 amino acids. The junction had 2 bases not matched to a gene; V was cut back by 3 bases and J by 4 bases.

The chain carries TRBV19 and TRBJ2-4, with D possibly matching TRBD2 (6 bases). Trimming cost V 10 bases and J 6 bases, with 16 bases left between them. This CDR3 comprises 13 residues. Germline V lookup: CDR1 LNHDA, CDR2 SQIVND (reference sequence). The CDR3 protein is CATGGSGLNIQYF. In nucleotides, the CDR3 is TGTGCCACTGGGGGGTCGGGGTTAAACATTCAGTACTTC.

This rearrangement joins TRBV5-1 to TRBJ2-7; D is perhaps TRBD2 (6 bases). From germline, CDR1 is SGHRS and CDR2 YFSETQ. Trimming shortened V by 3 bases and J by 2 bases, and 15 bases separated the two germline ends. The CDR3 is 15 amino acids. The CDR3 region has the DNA TGCGCCAGCAGCTACGGCGGGGTCGGGGCCTACGAGCAGTACTTC. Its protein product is CASSYGGVGAYEQYF. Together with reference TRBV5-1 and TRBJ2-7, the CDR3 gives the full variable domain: KAGVTQTPRYLIKTRGQQVTLSCSPISGHRSVSWYQQTPGQGLQFLFEYFSETQRNKGNFPGRFSGRQFSNSRSEMNVSTLELGDSALYLCASSYGGVGAYEQYFGPGTRLTVT.

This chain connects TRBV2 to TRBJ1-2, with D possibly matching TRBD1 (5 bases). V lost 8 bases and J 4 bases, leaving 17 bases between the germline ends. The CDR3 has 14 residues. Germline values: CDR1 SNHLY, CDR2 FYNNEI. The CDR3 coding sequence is TGTGCCAGCTCAGACAGTCTAAGCCTCTATGGCTACACCTTC. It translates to CASSDSLSLYGYTF.

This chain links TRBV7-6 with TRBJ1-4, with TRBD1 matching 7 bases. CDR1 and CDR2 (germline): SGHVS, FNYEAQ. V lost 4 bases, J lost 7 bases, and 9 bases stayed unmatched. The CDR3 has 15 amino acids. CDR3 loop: CASSSQTGISEKLFF. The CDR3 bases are TGTGCCAGCAGCTCGCAGACAGGGATAAGTGAAAAACTGTTTTTT. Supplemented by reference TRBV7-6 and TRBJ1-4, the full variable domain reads GAGVSQSPRYKVTKRGQDVALRCDPISGHVSLYWYRQALGQGPEFLTYFNYEAQQDKSGLPNDRFSAERPEGSISTLTIQRTEQRDSAMYRCASSSQTGISEKLFFGSGTQLSVL.

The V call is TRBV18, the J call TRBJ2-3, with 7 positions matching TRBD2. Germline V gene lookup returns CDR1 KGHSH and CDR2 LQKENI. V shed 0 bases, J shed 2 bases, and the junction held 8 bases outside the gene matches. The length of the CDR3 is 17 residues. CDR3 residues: CASSPPGLAESTDTQYF. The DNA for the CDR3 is TGTGCCAGCTCACCACCTGGCCTAGCGGAGTCCACAGATACGCAGTATTTT.

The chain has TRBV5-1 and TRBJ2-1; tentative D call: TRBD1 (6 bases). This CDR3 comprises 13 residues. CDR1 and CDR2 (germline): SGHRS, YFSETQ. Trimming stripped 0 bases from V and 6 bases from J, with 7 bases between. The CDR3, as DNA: TGCGCCAGCAGCTTGGGGGGGCGCAATGAGCAGTTCTTC. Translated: CASSLGGRNEQFF.

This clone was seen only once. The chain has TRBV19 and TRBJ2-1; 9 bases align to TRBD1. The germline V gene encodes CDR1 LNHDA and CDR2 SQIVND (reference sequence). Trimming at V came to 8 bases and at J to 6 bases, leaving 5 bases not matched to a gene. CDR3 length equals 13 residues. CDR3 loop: CASRQGGINEQFF. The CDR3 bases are TGTGCCAGTCGACAGGGGGGGATCAATGAGCAGTTCTTC.

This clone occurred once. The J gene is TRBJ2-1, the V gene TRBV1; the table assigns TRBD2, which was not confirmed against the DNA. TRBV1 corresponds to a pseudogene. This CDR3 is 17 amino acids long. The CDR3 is CTSSQVLAGGSYNEQFF. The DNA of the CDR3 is TGCACCAGCAGCCAGGTCTTAGCGGGGGGGAGCTACAATGAGCAGTTCTTC.

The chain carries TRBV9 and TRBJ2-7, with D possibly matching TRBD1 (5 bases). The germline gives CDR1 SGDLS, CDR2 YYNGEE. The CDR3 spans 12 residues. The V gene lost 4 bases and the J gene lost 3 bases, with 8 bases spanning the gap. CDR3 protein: CASSPQGYEQYF. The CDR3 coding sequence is TGTGCCAGCAGCCCTCAGGGCTACGAGCAGTACTTC.